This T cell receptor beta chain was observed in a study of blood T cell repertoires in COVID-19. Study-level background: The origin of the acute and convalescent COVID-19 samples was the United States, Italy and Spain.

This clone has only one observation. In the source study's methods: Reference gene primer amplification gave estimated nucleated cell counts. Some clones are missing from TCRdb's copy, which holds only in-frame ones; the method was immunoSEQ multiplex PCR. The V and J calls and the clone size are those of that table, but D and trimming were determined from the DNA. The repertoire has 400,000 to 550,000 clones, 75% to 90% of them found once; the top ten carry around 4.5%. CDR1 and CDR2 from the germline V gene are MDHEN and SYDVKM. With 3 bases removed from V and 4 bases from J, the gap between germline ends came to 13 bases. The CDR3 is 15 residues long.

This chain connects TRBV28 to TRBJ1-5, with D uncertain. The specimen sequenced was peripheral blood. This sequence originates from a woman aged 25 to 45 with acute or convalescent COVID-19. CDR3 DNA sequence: TGTGCCAGCAGTTTTGAGGGCCTACAGAATCAGCCCCAGCATTTT. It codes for CASSFEGLQNQPQHF.